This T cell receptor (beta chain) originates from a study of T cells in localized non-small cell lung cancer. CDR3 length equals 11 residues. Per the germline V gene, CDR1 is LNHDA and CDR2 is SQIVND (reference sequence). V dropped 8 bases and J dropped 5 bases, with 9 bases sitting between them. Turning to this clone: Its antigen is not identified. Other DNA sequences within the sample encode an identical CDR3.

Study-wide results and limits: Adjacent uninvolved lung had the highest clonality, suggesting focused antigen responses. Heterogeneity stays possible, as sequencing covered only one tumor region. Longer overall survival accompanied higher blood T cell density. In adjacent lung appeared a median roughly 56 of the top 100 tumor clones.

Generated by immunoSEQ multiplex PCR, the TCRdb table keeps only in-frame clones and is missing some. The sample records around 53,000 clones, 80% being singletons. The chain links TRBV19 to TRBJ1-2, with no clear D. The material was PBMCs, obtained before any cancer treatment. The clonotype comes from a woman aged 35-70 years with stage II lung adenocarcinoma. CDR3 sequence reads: CASGREYGYTF. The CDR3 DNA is TGTGCCAGTGGACGCGAGTATGGCTACACCTTC.